The TCR beta chain described here comes from a study of cytomegalovirus exposure and HLA in healthy donors. V lost 4 bases to trimming and J lost 2 bases; unmatched junction nucleotides: 2. This CDR3 comprises 15 residues. Germline lookup yields CDR1 MNHEY and CDR2 SVGAGI. About this clone itself: Its antigen is undetermined.

Researchers ran the PCR with 60 Vbeta and 13 Jbeta primers. Profiled with immunoSEQ multiplex PCR; TCRdb holds only in-frame clones, not every one. The sample gives around 140,000 clones, around 10% of which show up once; approximately 1.9% is in the top ten. Study observations and caveats: Later analysis suggested links between common viral pathogens and several top significant clusters. High specificity and sensitivity for cytomegalovirus status were reported for the classifier. In a later analysis, fewer than 20,000 TCR beta sequences were associated with HLA alleles at 0.05 false discovery rate.

The genes are TRBV6-5 and TRBJ2-1; 10 nucleotides agree with TRBD1. Sequencing was performed on PBMCs. This TCR came from a man aged 50 or older in good health and CMV-seronegative. CDR3 sequence: CASSSGTGAYNEQFF. The CDR3 DNA reads TGTGCCAGCAGTTCCGGGACAGGGGCCTACAATGAGCAGTTCTTC.